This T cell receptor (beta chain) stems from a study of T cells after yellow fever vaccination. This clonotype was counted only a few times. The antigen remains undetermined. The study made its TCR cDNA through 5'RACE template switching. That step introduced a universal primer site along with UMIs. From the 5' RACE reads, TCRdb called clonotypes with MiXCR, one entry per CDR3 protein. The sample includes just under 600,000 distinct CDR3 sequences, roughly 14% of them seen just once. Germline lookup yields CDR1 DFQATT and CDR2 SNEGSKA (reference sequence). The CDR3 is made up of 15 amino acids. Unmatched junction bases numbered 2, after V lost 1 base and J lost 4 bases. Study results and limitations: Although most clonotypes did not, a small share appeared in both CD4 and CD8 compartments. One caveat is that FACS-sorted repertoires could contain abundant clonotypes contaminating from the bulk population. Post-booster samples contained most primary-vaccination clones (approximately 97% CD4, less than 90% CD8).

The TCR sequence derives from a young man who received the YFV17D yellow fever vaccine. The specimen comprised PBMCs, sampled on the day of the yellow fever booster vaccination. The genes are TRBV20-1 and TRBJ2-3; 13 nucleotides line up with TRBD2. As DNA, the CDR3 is TGCAGTGCTAGAGGACTAGCGGGAGGTGCAGATACGCAGTATTTT. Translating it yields CSARGLAGGADTQYF.